This TCR beta chain derives from a study of T-cell memory formation after mild COVID-19. In the study overall: Each donor largely had its own TCR clusters.

TCRdb analysed the 5' RACE reads with MiXCR anew, one entry per CDR3 protein. The data contain hundreds of thousands of distinct CDR3 sequences, 20% to 30% of them singletons. There are a few counts of this clonotype. Germline CDR1 and CDR2: MGHRA and YSYEKL. The V gene end was trimmed by 5 bases and the J gene end by 0 bases; junction bases not matched to a gene: 5. This CDR3 is built from 15 residues. The clonotype originates from an adult woman who had mild COVID-19 (a few samples of this study predate the infection). Cell type and time point are not known. V gene TRBV4-1 combines with J gene TRBJ2-7; 9 bases line up with TRBD1. Sequencing used PBMCs or a T cell subset sorted from them (not recorded which). The CDR3 nucleotides are TGCGCCAGCAGCACGGGACAGGGACTCTCCTACGAGCAGTACTTC. Protein product: CASSTGQGLSYEQYF.